The 4 T cell receptor beta chains reported below all come from one sample, sequenced in a study of cytomegalovirus exposure and HLA in healthy donors. The PCR employed 60 Vbeta primers together with 13 Jbeta primers. Clones were read by immunoSEQ multiplex PCR, and TCRdb kept only the in-frame ones, dropping some. The sample holds roughly 180,000 clones, roughly 80% seen once. Sequencing was performed on PBMCs. These receptors were collected from a woman aged 35 to 49 in good health and CMV-seropositive.

This clone was counted a few times. V usage is TRBV7-3 and J usage is TRBJ2-1; the match to TRBD2 covers 9 bases. There are 17 residues in the CDR3. With V trimmed by 2 bases and J by 1 base, 6 bases remained unmatched. Germline V gene sequence: CDR1 SGHTA, CDR2 FQGTGA. CDR3 DNA: TGTGCCAGCAGCTTAGGAAGCGGGAGGTATTCCTACAATGAGCAGTTCTTC. As protein: CASSLGSGRYSYNEQFF.

The chain employs TRBV6-5 and TRBJ2-7; 10 bases fit TRBD2. V gave up 0 bases and J gave up 4 bases; unmatched junction bases: 3. Germline CDR1 reads MNHEY; CDR2 reads SVGAGI. The CDR3 runs to 15 residues. The CDR3 loop reads CASSYSAGGPYEQYF. CDR3 sequence (DNA): TGTGCCAGCAGTTACTCAGCGGGAGGGCCTTACGAGCAGTACTTC.

The chain joins TRBV15 to TRBJ1-1; no clear D gene. The V end was cut by 4 bases, the J end by 1 base, with 13 bases between. Germline V gene sequence: CDR1 LNHNV, CDR2 YYDKDF (reference sequence). The CDR3 consists of 15 residues. The CDR3 DNA sequence: TGTGCCACCAGCACCGCCAGGTTCGCGAACACTGAAGCTTTCTTT. Translated, it gives CATSTARFANTEAFF.

This clone was detected only a few times. The genes are TRBV4-1 and TRBJ1-6; possibly TRBD1 for D (6 bases). CDR3 length: 16 residues. V was clipped by 1 base and J by 9 bases, with 16 bases between them. Germline CDR1 reads MGHRA; CDR2 reads YSYEKL. CDR3 sequence: CASSQATGVSGSPLHF. CDR3 bases: TGCGCCAGCAGCCAAGCGACAGGCGTATCTGGTTCACCCCTCCACTTT.